This passage covers 3 T cell receptor beta chains from one sample sequenced in a study of blood T cell repertoires in COVID-19. Assay used: immunoSEQ multiplex PCR; TCRdb lists only in-frame clones, some missing. The sample consists of some 290,000 clones, 90% of them appearing once. What was sequenced was peripheral blood. These receptor sequences come from a woman aged 35 to 49 with COVID-19, enrolled during active disease.

This clone was found once. The chain uses TRBV5-6 and TRBJ1-6; 7 positions match TRBD1. Trimming took 4 bases from V and 3 from J; bases not matched to a gene: 10. The CDR3 covers 17 residues. Germline values: CDR1 SGHDT, CDR2 YYEEEE. The CDR3 region is CASSLREGANYNSPLHF. CDR3 sequence (DNA): TGTGCCAGCAGCCTCCGGGAGGGGGCAAACTATAATTCACCCCTCCACTTT.

This rearrangement joins TRBV2 to TRBJ1-6; D is perhaps TRBD1 (5 bases). The germline CDR1 and CDR2 sequences are SNHLY and FYNNEI. CDR3 size: 15 residues. The V end was cut by 6 bases, the J end by 10 bases, with 19 bases between. CDR3 amino acids: CASSPTARVGSPLHF. The CDR3, as DNA: TGTGCCAGCAGCCCAACGGCCAGGGTGGGCTCACCCCTCCACTTT. The whole variable domain, filled in from reference TRBV2 and TRBJ1-6, reads EPEVTQTPSHQVTQMGQEVILRCVPISNHLYFYWYRQILGQKVEFLVSFYNNEISEKSEIFDDQFSVERPDGSNFTLKIRSTKLEDSAMYFCASSPTARVGSPLHFGNGTRLTVT.

This clone showed up just a few times. Compared with germline, one end of the junction differs, possibly owing to a read error. V is TRBV6-1 and J is TRBJ1-5; D call uncertain. The CDR3 length is 17 residues. CDR1 MNHNS and CDR2 SASEGT come from the germline V gene. The CDR3 loop is CASSEGRGDPSNQPQHF. CDR3 nucleotides: TGTGCCAGCAGCGAAGGCAGAGGAGATCCTAGCAATCAGCCCCAGCATTTT.